Each of the 6 T cell receptor beta chains below was sequenced from the same sample in a study of blood T cell repertoires in COVID-19. Some clones are missing from TCRdb's copy, which holds only in-frame ones; the method was immunoSEQ multiplex PCR. The data hold around 200,000 clones, with about 83% observed a single time. Sequenced: peripheral blood. The receptors were sampled from a woman aged 18-29 years who had recovered from COVID-19.

The rearrangement links TRBV7-2 to TRBJ1-2; no definite D call. Trimming pared 5 bases from V and 6 bases from J, leaving 16 bases between. CDR3 length: 14 amino acids. Germline CDR1 and CDR2: SGHTA and FQGNSA. CDR3 DNA: TGTGCCAGCAGCGACCTGAGCGGATTACATGGCTACACCTTC. It encodes CASSDLSGLHGYTF.

The chain carries TRBV7-9 and TRBJ2-3; D not certain. The CDR3 totals 15 residues. With 4 bases removed from V and 1 base from J, the gap between germline ends came to 12 bases. CDR1 is SEHNR, CDR2 FQNEAQ, per germline (reference sequence). The DNA of the CDR3 is TGTGCCAGCAGCTCGCTAGGCCCCCGCACAGATACGCAGTATTTT. This translates into CASSSLGPRTDTQYF.

The J gene is TRBJ2-3, the V gene TRBV9, with D possibly matching TRBD1 (6 bases). CDR1 and CDR2 from the germline V gene are SGDLS and YYNGEE. Trimming shortened V by 4 bases and J by 1 base, and 13 bases separated the two germline ends. This CDR3 comprises 15 residues. CDR3 residues: CASSSPWTGTDTQYF. CDR3 nucleotides: TGTGCCAGCAGCTCGCCCTGGACAGGCACAGATACGCAGTATTTT.

The chain employs TRBV7-6 and TRBJ2-1; 10 nucleotides align to TRBD2. Germline V gene sequence: CDR1 SGHVS, CDR2 FNYEAQ. The CDR3 is 16 amino acids. With 3 bases clipped from V and 5 bases from J, the junction kept 7 bases outside the gene matches. CDR3 loop: CASSFVSGGAHNEQFF. The DNA of the CDR3 is TGTGCCAGCAGCTTCGTGAGCGGGGGGGCCCACAATGAGCAGTTCTTC.

This clone showed up just once. This sequence joins TRBV6-5 and TRBJ1-5, with D unclear. Germline loops: CDR1 MNHEY, CDR2 SVGAGI. Trimming stripped 6 bases from V and 5 bases from J, with 17 bases between. The CDR3 runs to 15 residues. CDR3 protein: CASRRGSLGDQPQHF. The CDR3, as DNA: TGTGCCAGCAGGCGAGGCAGTCTTGGAGATCAGCCCCAGCATTTT.

J is TRBJ2-1 and V is TRBV5-1; 10 bases map to TRBD2. V trimming: 9 bases; J trimming: 2 bases; junction bases outside the gene matches: 8. Germline values: CDR1 SGHRS, CDR2 YFSETQ. This CDR3 is built from 15 residues. The DNA of the CDR3 is TGCGCCACCCGGACTAGCGGCCAACCCTACAATGAGCAGTTCTTC. Protein sequence: CATRTSGQPYNEQFF. Variable domain in full (rest from reference TRBV5-1 and TRBJ2-1): KAGVTQTPRYLIKTRGQQVTLSCSPISGHRSVSWYQQTPGQGLQFLFEYFSETQRNKGNFPGRFSGRQFSNSRSEMNVSTLELGDSALYLCATRTSGQPYNEQFFGPGTRLTVL.